This T cell receptor beta chain was identified during a study of blood T cell repertoires in COVID-19. Study-wide context: Samples representing acute and convalescent COVID-19 were sourced from the United States, Italy and Spain. The analysed material was cDNA or gDNA that came from T cells, B-cell-depleted T cells, or PBMCs.

Original processing methods: Estimation of nucleated cell counts relied on the amplification of reference gene primers. Libraries were prepared by immunoSEQ multiplex PCR; TCRdb keeps only in-frame clonotypes and omits some of them. V, J and clone size derive from that table, while D and trimming were established from the DNA sequence. The repertoire includes 200,000 to 300,000 clones, 82% of them detected once, and roughly 12% sits in the top ten. CDR1 and CDR2 from the germline V gene are LGHDT and YNNKEL (reference sequence). This CDR3 contains 17 residues. V gave up 0 bases and J gave up 2 bases, with 16 bases separating them.

The chain couples TRBV3-1 (or the pseudogene TRBV3-2) to TRBJ1-2, with TRBD1 as a possible D gene (6 bases). This clonotype was sampled from a woman aged 55 to 70 with active or convalescent COVID-19. The sequenced sample consisted of peripheral blood. The CDR3 loop reads CASSQDRGADGNYGYTF. The CDR3 DNA follows: TGTGCCAGCAGCCAAGATCGGGGGGCAGACGGCAACTATGGCTACACCTTC.